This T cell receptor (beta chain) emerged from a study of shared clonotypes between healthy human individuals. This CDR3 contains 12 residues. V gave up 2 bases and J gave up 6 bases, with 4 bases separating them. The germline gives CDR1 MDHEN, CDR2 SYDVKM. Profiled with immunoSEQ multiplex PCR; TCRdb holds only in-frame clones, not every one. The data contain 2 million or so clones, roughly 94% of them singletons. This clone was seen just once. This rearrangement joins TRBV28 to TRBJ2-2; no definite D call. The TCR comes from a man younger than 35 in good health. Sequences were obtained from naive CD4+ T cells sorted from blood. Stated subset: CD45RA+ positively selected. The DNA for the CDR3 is TGTGCCAGCAGTTTAACGGCCGGGGAGCTGTTTTTT. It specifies CASSLTAGELFF.